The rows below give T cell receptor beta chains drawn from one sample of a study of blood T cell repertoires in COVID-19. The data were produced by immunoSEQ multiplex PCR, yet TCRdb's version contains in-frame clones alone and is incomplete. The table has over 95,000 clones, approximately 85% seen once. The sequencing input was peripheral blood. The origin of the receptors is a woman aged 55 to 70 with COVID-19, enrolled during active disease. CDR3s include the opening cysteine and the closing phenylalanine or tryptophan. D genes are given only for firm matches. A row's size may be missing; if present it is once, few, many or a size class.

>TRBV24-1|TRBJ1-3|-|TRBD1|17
TGTGCCACCAGTGCCCATGCTCCGGACAGGGATGGAAACACCATATATTTT
CATSAHAPDRDGNTIYF
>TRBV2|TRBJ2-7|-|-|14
TGTGCCAGCAGTGAAGGAGCTAGGGGGTACGAGCAGTACTTC
CASSEGARGYEQYF
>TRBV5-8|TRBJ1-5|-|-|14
TGTGCCAGCAGCAGGACTTATAGCAATCAGCCCCAGCATTTT
CASSRTYSNQPQHF
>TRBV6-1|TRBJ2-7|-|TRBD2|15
TGTGCCAGCAGTGAAATAGGCGGGGGGGCGAGGGAGCAGTACTTC
CASSEIGGGAREQYF
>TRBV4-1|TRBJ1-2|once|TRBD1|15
TGCGCCAGCAGCCCCCCGGGACAGGGGTTGGGTGGCTACACCTTC
CASSPPGQGLGGYTF
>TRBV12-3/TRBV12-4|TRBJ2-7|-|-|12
TGTGCCAGCAGTTTGGACAGAGGGGAGCAGTACTTC
CASSLDRGEQYF
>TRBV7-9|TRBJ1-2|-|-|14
TGTGCCAGCAGCCATACTCTGAGGGTAGGTGGCTACACCTTC
CASSHTLRVGGYTF
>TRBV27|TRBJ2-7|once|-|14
TGTGCCAGCAGGGCAGGGTTGAATCCCTCCGAGCAGTACTTC
CASRAGLNPSEQYF
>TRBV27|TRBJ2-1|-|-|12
TGTGCCAGCAGGCTCCTAGCTGGTGAGCAGTTCTTC
CASRLLAGEQFF
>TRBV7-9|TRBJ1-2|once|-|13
TGTGCCAGCAGCTTAGAGACACTGGGTGGCTACACCTTC
CASSLETLGGYTF
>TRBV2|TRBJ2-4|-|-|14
TGTGCCAGCAGCCCGCCCCTAGGCAAAAACATTCAGTACTTC
CASSPPLGKNIQYF
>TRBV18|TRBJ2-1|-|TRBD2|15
TGTGCCAGCTCGGGAGGACTAGCGGGGGACAATGAGCAGTTCTTC
CASSGGLAGDNEQFF
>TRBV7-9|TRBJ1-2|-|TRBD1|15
TGTGCCAGCAGCCAAGACAGGGGCTCATTCTATGGCTACACCTTC
CASSQDRGSFYGYTF
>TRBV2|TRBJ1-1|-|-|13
TGTGCCAGCAATCCCGACAGGAACACTGAAGCTTTCTTT
CASNPDRNTEAFF
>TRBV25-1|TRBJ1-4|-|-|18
TGTGCCAGCAGTGAATGGGCAGCCGATTATTCTACTAATGAAAAACTGTTTTTT
CASSEWAADYSTNEKLFF
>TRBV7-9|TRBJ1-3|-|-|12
TGTGCCAGCAGCTTAGACTCTTACACCATATATTTT
CASSLDSYTIYF
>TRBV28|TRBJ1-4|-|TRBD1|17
TGTGCCAGCAGTTTAACGACAGGGGGTGCCCCTAATGAAAAACTGTTTTTT
CASSLTTGGAPNEKLFF
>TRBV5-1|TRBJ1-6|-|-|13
TGCGCCAGCAGCTTGGATAGGGGTTCACCCCTCCACTTT
CASSLDRGSPLHF
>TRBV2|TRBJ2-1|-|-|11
TGTGCCAGCCCACAGGGTAATGAGCAGTTCTTC
CASPQGNEQFF
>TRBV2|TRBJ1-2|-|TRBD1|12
TGTGCCAGCAGAGGGACAGGGGAAGGCTACACCTTC
CASRGTGEGYTF
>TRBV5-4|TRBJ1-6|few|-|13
TGTGCCAGCAGCTTGTTCCAGGAGGTGCCCCTCCACTTT
CASSLFQEVPLHF
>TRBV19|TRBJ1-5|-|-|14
TGTGCCAGTACTCCGGGAGGGGGCAATCAGCCCCAGCATTTT
CASTPGGGNQPQHF
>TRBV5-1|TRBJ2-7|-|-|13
TGCGCCAGCACCGCAGGGGAGCCCTACGAGCAGTACTTC
CASTAGEPYEQYF
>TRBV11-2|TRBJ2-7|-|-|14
TGTGCCAGCAGCTTAGTTTCCGGTAGCTACGAGCAGTACTTC
CASSLVSGSYEQYF
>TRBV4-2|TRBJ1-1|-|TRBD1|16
TGTGCCAGCAGCCCGCCGGGACAGGTCGGGGACACTGAAGCTTTCTTT
CASSPPGQVGDTEAFF
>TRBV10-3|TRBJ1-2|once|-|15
TGTGCCACCCCCACCAGAAGTGGGGAGGGTGGCGGCTACACCTTC
CATPTRSGEGGGYTF
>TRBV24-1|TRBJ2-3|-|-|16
TGTGCCACCAGTGATTCCGGGTTTGTGAGCACAGATACGCAGTATTTT
CATSDSGFVSTDTQYF
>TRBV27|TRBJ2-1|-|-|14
TGTGCCAGCAGTAACACCCGCGGATCCAATGAGCAGTTCTTC
CASSNTRGSNEQFF
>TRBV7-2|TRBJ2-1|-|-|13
TGTGCCAGCAGCTTAGGACAGTTCAATGAGCAGTTCTTC
CASSLGQFNEQFF
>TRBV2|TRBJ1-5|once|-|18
TGTGCCAGCAGTGAAAACCCCCCCACAGGGTTTAGCAATCAGCCCCAGCATTTT
CASSENPPTGFSNQPQHF
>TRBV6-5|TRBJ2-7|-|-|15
TGTGCCAGCAGCCCCCCGGGGATTTCGGCCCACGAGCAGTACTTC
CASSPPGISAHEQYF
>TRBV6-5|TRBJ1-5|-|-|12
TGTGCCACTTCGACAGGAACCCAGCCCCAGCATTTT
CATSTGTQPQHF
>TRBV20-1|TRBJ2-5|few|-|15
TGCAGTGCTAGTCCCCCGGCGGCTACCCAAGAGACCCAGTACTTC
CSASPPAATQETQYF
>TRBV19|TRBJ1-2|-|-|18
TGTGCCAGTAGCCCAATCCGGGACACCACTCTTGGCTTCTATGGCTACACCTTC
CASSPIRDTTLGFYGYTF
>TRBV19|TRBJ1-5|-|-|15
TGTGCCAGTAGTATCTCGGGGGGCCGTCCTGGGCCCCAGCATTTT
CASSISGGRPGPQHF
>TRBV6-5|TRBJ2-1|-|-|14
TGTGCCAGCAGTTACTCGTGGGGGACTGATGAGCAGTTCTTC
CASSYSWGTDEQFF
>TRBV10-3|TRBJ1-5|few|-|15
TGTGCCATCAGTGAGGGAGGGGATAGCAATCAGCCCCAGCATTTT
CAISEGGDSNQPQHF